The 21 T cell receptor beta chains in this list originate from one sample, sequenced in a study of T-cell reconstitution after alpha-beta-depleted transplantation in children. This sample's TCRbeta library carried unique molecular identifier barcodes. One entry per CDR3 protein, called by TCRdb with MiXCR from the PCR reads. Found here are fewer than 550,000 distinct CDR3 sequences, roughly 16% of them singletons; the top ten hold 25% to 30%. Sequences were derived from PBMCs, mostly from graft donor cells, sampled 360 days after TCRalphabeta/CD19-depleted stem cell transplant. The receptors shown here come from a boy under two years old who had a stem cell transplant for Wiskott-Aldrich syndrome, so the T cells may come from the graft donor.

In its sample, this clonotype was seen a few times. The CDR3 nucleotides read TGCGCCAGCAGCCAAGTAGGGATTGCTGAAGCTTTCTTT. This gives the protein CASSQVGIAEAFF. V gene TRBV4-1 combines with J gene TRBJ1-1; the D is unclear. With 1 base removed from V and 6 bases from J, the gap between germline ends came to 9 bases. CDR3 length equals 13 residues. The germline V gene has CDR1 MGHRA and CDR2 YSYEKL.

This clonotype occurred a few times. The gene calls are TRBV12-3 or TRBV12-4 and TRBJ2-3; 8 bases fit TRBD1. The CDR3 loop spans 14 amino acids. V lost 5 bases to trimming and J lost 4 bases; unmatched junction nucleotides: 5. This CDR3 reads CASSTLQGADTQYF. The CDR3 region has the DNA TGTGCCAGCAGTACCCTACAGGGGGCAGATACGCAGTATTTT.

The rearrangement uses TRBV7-6 and TRBJ2-3; D is unresolved. The CDR3 consists of 15 residues. Germline V gene sequence: CDR1 SGHVS, CDR2 FNYEAQ. V was pared by 2 bases and J by 3 bases, with 12 bases between. CDR3 sequence reads: CASSLTSPSTDTQYF. The CDR3 nucleotides are TGTGCCAGCAGCTTAACAAGTCCGAGTACAGATACGCAGTATTTT.

This clonotype was seen more than once but under ten times. The CDR3 region has the DNA TGTGCCAGCAGCACCGTGGTCTACGAGCAGTACTTC. Amino acid sequence: CASSTVVYEQYF. The chain couples TRBV12-3 or TRBV12-4 to TRBJ2-7, with D hard to call. Trimming cost V 6 bases and J 3 bases, with 9 bases left between them. The CDR3 totals 12 residues.

This clonotype was counted a few times. The gene calls are TRBV5-1 and TRBJ2-1, with D tentatively TRBD2 (5 bases). The V gene's germline CDR1 is SGHRS and CDR2 YFSETQ. V gave up 6 bases and J gave up 5 bases, with 15 bases separating them. This CDR3 region has 14 residues. For the CDR3, the DNA is TGCGCCAGCAATGAGGGCTCGTCTCACAATGAGCAGTTCTTC. Protein: CASNEGSSHNEQFF.

The gene calls are TRBV4-1 and TRBJ2-5, with 11 bases lining up with TRBD1. The V segment lost 4 bases and the J segment 4 bases; nucleotides outside the gene matches: 8. This CDR3 contains 16 residues. The germline gives CDR1 MGHRA, CDR2 YSYEKL. The CDR3 is CASSLGQGAIPETQYF. Here the CDR3 DNA reads TGCGCCAGCAGCCTAGGACAGGGGGCCATTCCAGAGACCCAGTACTTC.

This clonotype was detected many times. V gene TRBV12-3 or TRBV12-4 combines with J gene TRBJ1-1; D gene unclear. The CDR3 has 15 residues. V lost 0 bases and J 6 bases, leaving 14 bases between the germline ends. The CDR3 region has the DNA TGTGCCAGCAGTTTAGCGGTAGGCTTGAGGGCTGAAGCTTTCTTT. This codes for CASSLAVGLRAEAFF.

The chain uses TRBV18 and TRBJ2-7, with 10 nucleotides matching TRBD2. Germline CDR1 reads KGHSH; CDR2 reads LQKENI. This CDR3 is 16 amino acids long. The junction had 9 bases not matched to a gene; V was cut back by 0 bases and J by 7 bases. The CDR3 here is CASSPPSLAGGGEQYF. CDR3 DNA: TGTGCCAGCTCACCACCGAGTTTAGCGGGAGGTGGGGAGCAGTACTTC.

This clonotype was seen a handful of times. V and J are TRBV5-1 and TRBJ1-2, with D tentatively TRBD1 (5 bases). Germline lookup yields CDR1 SGHRS and CDR2 YFSETQ. The V and J ends lost 3 bases and 4 bases respectively, with 13 bases between them. This CDR3 is built from 14 residues. The CDR3 is CASSWAGAIYGYTF. CDR3 DNA: TGCGCCAGCAGCTGGGCTGGGGCTATCTATGGCTACACCTTC.

This clonotype was counted between two and nine times. The chain is built from TRBV9 and TRBJ2-5; TRBD2 might be the D (6 bases). The CDR3 totals 19 residues. V was pared by 6 bases and J by 2 bases, with 29 bases between. The germline V gene encodes CDR1 SGDLS and CDR2 YYNGEE. The CDR3 region is CASTPRDSLRTAQQETQYF. For the CDR3, the DNA is TGTGCCAGCACCCCACGGGACTCTCTCCGCACCGCACAACAAGAGACCCAGTACTTC. Full variable domain (rest looked up from reference TRBV9 and TRBJ2-5): DSGVTQTPKHLITATGQRVTLRCSPRSGDLSVYWYQQSLDQGLQFLIQYYNGEERAKGNILERFSAQQFPDLHSELNLSSLELGDSALYFCASTPRDSLRTAQQETQYFGPGTRLLVL.

There are a few counts of this clonotype. This rearrangement joins TRBV11-2 to TRBJ1-1; 10 nucleotides agree with TRBD1. The ends lost 1 base at V and 10 bases at J; junction bases unmatched: 9. CDR3 length equals 15 residues. Germline V gene data show CDR1 as SGHAT and CDR2 as FQNNGV. The CDR3 coding sequence is TGTGCCAGCAGCTTAGCCGGGACAGGGGTCAGCGGAGCTTTCTTT. This codes for CASSLAGTGVSGAFF.

The V and J genes are TRBV10-3 and TRBJ2-6; D is unclear. Germline CDR1 reads ENHRY; CDR2 reads SYGVKD. Trimming took 6 bases from V and 0 from J, leaving 9 bases between them. The CDR3 has 15 amino acids. The DNA for the CDR3 is TGTGCCATCAGGCTGGATAACTCTGGGGCCAACGTCCTGACTTTC. Residues: CAIRLDNSGANVLTF.

V is TRBV29-1 and J is TRBJ2-7; unclear D gene. CDR3 length equals 9 residues. CDR1 and CDR2 from the germline V gene are SQVTM and ANQGSEA. V lost 8 bases and J lost 3, with 5 bases in between. CDR3 sequence (DNA): TGCAGCCCCAGCTACGAGCAGTACTTC. It encodes CSPSYEQYF.

The rearrangement uses TRBV9 and TRBJ1-2; TRBD1 is a possible D gene (5 bases). The ends were cut back, 0 bases at V and 5 bases at J, with 8 bases in the middle. The CDR3 contains 13 residues. Germline-derived CDR1 and CDR2 are SGDLS and YYNGEE. The CDR3 nucleotides are TGTGCCAGCAGCGTAGGAGAGGGGTATGGCTACACCTTC. Translating it yields CASSVGEGYGYTF.

The gene calls are TRBV29-1 and TRBJ2-4, with D possibly being TRBD1 (5 bases). Germline-derived CDR1 and CDR2 are SQVTM and ANQGSEA. V was pared by 4 bases and J by 2 bases, with 12 bases between. The length of the CDR3 is 14 residues. This CDR3 reads CSVGAGLSKNIQYF. In nucleotides, the CDR3 is TGCAGCGTTGGAGCAGGGCTATCCAAAAACATTCAGTACTTC.

The gene calls are TRBV27 and TRBJ2-3; TRBD1 aligns across 8 bases. The CDR3 has 15 amino acids. Germline V gene lookup returns CDR1 MNHEY and CDR2 SMNVEV (reference sequence). Unmatched junction bases numbered 8, after V lost 5 bases and J lost 4 bases. The CDR3: CASSPSGGYADTQYF. Written as DNA, the CDR3 is TGTGCCAGCAGTCCGTCAGGGGGCTACGCAGATACGCAGTATTTT.

Only a few counts were recorded for this clonotype. The rearrangement joins TRBV7-9 to TRBJ1-1; unclear D gene. The CDR3 runs 14 residues. Looked up from germline, CDR1 is SEHNR and CDR2 is FQNEAQ (reference sequence). With 2 bases removed from V and 6 bases from J, the gap between germline ends came to 13 bases. CDR3 nucleotide sequence: TGTGCCAGCAGCTTATTACGAAATCATCCTGAAGCTTTCTTT. Residues: CASSLLRNHPEAFF. The full variable domain, its missing parts supplied by reference TRBV7-9 and TRBJ1-1, is DTGVSQNPRHKITKRGQNVTFRCDPISEHNRLYWYRQTLGQGPEFLTYFQNEAQLEKSRLLSDRFSAERPKGSFSTLEIQRTEQGDSAMYLCASSLLRNHPEAFFGQGTRLTVV.

In its sample, this clonotype was seen a few times. The rearrangement joins TRBV11-1 to TRBJ2-5, with 8 bases aligning to TRBD2. Germline trimming cut 1 base from V and 2 bases from J; bases unmatched to any gene: 12. The CDR3 has 18 residues. Germline V gene sequence: CDR1 SGHAT, CDR2 FQDESV (reference sequence). The DNA of the CDR3 is TGTGCCAGCAGCTTAGGGTCCGGGAGGGCCGCTTTTCAAGAGACCCAGTACTTC. It specifies CASSLGSGRAAFQETQYF.

The table lists this clonotype with a few counts. The chain employs TRBV12-3 or TRBV12-4 and TRBJ2-7; TRBD2 matches 10 bases. This CDR3 region has 17 residues. Germline trimming cut 1 base from V and 0 bases from J; bases unmatched to any gene: 6. The CDR3 reads CASSLGPLAGSSYEQYF. The CDR3 nucleotides read TGTGCCAGCAGTTTAGGTCCACTAGCGGGGAGCTCCTACGAGCAGTACTTC.

The chain is built from TRBV15 and TRBJ2-2, with D perhaps TRBD1 (6 bases). The V end lost 1 base, the J end lost 5 bases, and 11 bases lay between the germline ends. The CDR3 is 15 residues long. Germline assignment: CDR1 LNHNV and CDR2 YYDKDF (reference sequence). The CDR3 spells CATSRAGQSTGELFF. DNA for the CDR3: TGTGCCACCAGCAGAGCCGGACAGTCTACCGGGGAGCTGTTTTTT.

This sequence joins TRBV12-3 or TRBV12-4 and TRBJ2-7; D is uncertain. The CDR3 extends over 14 amino acids. Trimming removed 3 bases from V and 0 bases from J, with 9 bases in between. CDR3 sequence reads: CASSLSQSSYEQYF. The CDR3 coding sequence is TGTGCCAGCAGTTTGAGCCAGAGCTCCTACGAGCAGTACTTC.